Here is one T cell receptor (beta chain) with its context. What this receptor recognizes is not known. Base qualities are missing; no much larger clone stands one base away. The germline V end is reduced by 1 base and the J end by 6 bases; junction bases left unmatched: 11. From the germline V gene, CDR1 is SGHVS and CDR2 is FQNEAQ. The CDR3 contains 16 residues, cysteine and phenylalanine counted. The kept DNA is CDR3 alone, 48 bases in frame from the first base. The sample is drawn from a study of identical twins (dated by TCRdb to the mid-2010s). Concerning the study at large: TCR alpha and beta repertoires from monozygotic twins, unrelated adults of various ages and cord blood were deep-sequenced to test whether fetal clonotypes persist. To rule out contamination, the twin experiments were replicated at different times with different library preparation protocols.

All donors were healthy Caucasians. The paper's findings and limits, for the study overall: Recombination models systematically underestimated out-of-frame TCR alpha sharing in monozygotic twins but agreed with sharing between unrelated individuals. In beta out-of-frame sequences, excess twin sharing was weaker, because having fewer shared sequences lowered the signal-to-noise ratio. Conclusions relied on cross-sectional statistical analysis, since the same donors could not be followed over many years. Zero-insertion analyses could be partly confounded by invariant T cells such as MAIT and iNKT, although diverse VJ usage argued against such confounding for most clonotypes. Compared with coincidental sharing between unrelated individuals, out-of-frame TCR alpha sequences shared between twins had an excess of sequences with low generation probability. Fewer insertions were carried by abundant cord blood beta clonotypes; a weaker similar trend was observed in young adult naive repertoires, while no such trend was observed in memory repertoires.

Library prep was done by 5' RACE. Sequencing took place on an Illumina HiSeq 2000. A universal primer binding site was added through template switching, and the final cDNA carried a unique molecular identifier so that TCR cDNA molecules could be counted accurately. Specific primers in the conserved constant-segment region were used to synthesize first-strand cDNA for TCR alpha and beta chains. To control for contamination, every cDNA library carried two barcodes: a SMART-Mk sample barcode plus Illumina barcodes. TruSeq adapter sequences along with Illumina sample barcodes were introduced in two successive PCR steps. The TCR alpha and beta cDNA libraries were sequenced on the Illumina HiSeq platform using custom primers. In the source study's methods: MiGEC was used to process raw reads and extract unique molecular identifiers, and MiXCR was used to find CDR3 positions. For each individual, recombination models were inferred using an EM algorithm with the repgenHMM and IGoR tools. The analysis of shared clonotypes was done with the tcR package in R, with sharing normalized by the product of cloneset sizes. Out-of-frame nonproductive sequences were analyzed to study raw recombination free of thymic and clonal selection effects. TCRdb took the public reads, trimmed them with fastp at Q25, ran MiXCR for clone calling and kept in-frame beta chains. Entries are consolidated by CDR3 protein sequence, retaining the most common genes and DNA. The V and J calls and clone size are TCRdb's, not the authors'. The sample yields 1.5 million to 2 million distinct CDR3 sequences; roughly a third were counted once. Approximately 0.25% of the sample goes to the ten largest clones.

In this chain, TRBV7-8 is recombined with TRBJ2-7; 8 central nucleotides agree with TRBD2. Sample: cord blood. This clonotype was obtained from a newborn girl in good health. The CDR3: CASSLGERGLSREQYF. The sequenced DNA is TGTGCCAGCAGCTTAGGGGAGCGGGGGTTATCCCGCGAGCAGTACTTC.